These T cell receptor beta chains were read from a single sample in a study of shared clonotypes between healthy human individuals. Only in-frame clones appear in the TCRdb table, and some are missing; sequencing was by immunoSEQ multiplex PCR. Here the sample spans about 980,000 clones, 76% being singletons. Sequenced material: memory CD4+ T cells sorted from blood. The origin of the receptors is a man younger than 30 in good health. Each CDR3 is given with its conserved first and last residue. D genes are given only for firm matches. Part of the rows lack a size; the others show once, few, many or a class for expanded clones.

>few|.|TRBJ1-6|TRBV5-1
CASSPTGGAGLGSPLHF
TGCGCCAGCAGCCCGACCGGGGGTGCGGGGCTAGGATCACCCCTCCACTTT
>.|.|TRBJ1-6|TRBV29-1
CSVGSEGGSPLHF
TGCAGCGTTGGATCAGAGGGGGGTTCACCCCTCCACTTT
>.|TRBD1|TRBJ1-1|TRBV2
CASRTGSATEAFF
TGTGCCAGTCGGACAGGGTCGGCCACTGAAGCTTTCTTT
>.|TRBD2|TRBJ2-7|TRBV7-9
CASSLRPSGILGEQYF
TGTGCCAGCAGCTTAAGGCCTAGCGGGATTCTCGGGGAGCAGTACTTC
>.|TRBD2|TRBJ2-6|TRBV2
CATRGETAGANVLTF
TGTGCCACCCGGGGGGAAACCGCCGGGGCCAACGTCCTGACTTTC
>.|TRBD2|TRBJ2-7|TRBV6-1
CASTLEASGDEQYF
TGTGCCAGCACCTTAGAGGCTAGCGGGGACGAGCAGTACTTC
>.|.|TRBJ2-6|TRBV10-3
CAISEGQLYSGANVLTF
TGTGCCATCAGTGAGGGACAGTTATACTCTGGGGCCAACGTCCTGACTTTC
>few|.|TRBJ2-3|TRBV7-7
CASSLGSGFGGTDTQYF
TGTGCTAGCAGCTTAGGCTCCGGCTTCGGGGGCACAGATACGCAGTATTTT
>.|TRBD1|TRBJ2-3|TRBV19
CASRLQGAGDTQYF
TGTGCCAGTAGATTACAGGGGGCTGGGGATACGCAGTATTTT
>few|.|TRBJ1-1|TRBV30
CAWSGFRGDRAFF
TGTGCCTGGAGCGGATTCCGGGGGGATCGAGCTTTCTTT
>.|.|TRBJ1-1|TRBV6-5
CASSYASGEKNTEAFF
TGTGCCAGCAGTTACGCTTCGGGGGAAAAGAACACTGAAGCTTTCTTT
>.|TRBD2|TRBJ2-5|TRBV5-1
CASSMASLLAEETQYF
TGCGCCAGCAGCATGGCCTCGTTACTAGCGGAAGAGACCCAGTACTTC
>.|.|TRBJ1-1|TRBV5-6
CASSFSRWGAEAFF
TGTGCCAGCAGCTTTTCCAGATGGGGGGCTGAAGCTTTCTTT
>.|.|TRBJ2-7|TRBV10-3
CAISKAYEQYF
TGTGCCATCAGCAAGGCCTACGAGCAGTACTTC
>many|.|TRBJ1-4|TRBV4-2
CASSQGEEQVNEKLFF
TGTGCCAGCAGCCAAGGCGAAGAACAAGTTAATGAAAAACTGTTTTTT
>.|.|TRBJ1-3|TRBV7-2
CASSLAFGPGNTIYF
TGTGCCAGCAGCTTAGCCTTCGGACCTGGAAACACCATATATTTT
>.|TRBD1|TRBJ2-3|TRBV5-4
CASSLPDRRSTDTQYF
TGTGCCAGCAGCCTACCGGACAGGCGGAGCACAGATACGCAGTATTTT
>.|.|TRBJ2-5|TRBV11-2
CASSSGQQETQYF
TGTGCCAGCAGCTCGGGCCAGCAAGAGACCCAGTACTTC
>few|TRBD2|TRBJ2-1|TRBV7-2
CASSLAGAEYKEQFF
TGTGCCAGCAGCCTAGCGGGAGCGGAGTATAAGGAGCAGTTCTTC
>.|.|TRBJ1-4|TRBV7-8
CASSSQGFEKLFF
TGTGCCAGCAGCTCGCAGGGGTTTGAAAAACTGTTTTTT
>.|TRBD1|TRBJ2-2|TRBV19
CASSRTGYSGELFF
TGTGCCAGTTCTAGGACAGGGTATTCCGGGGAGCTGTTTTTT
>.|TRBD1|TRBJ2-2|TRBV11-2
CASSLGQGAGTGELFF
TGTGCCAGCAGCTTAGGACAGGGGGCTGGCACCGGGGAGCTGTTTTTT
>.|TRBD1|TRBJ1-1|TRBV25-1
CASSRQGEAFF
TGTGCCAGCAGTAGACAGGGGGAAGCTTTCTTT
>.|.|TRBJ2-1|TRBV30
CAWSVTEQFF
TGTGCCTGGAGTGTGACGGAGCAGTTCTTC
>.|.|TRBJ2-7|TRBV20-1
CSAQGSYEQYF
TGCAGTGCCCAAGGATCCTACGAGCAGTACTTC
>.|.|TRBJ1-1|TRBV11-2
CASSLGGAVLTEAFF
TGTGCCAGCAGCTTAGGAGGGGCTGTTCTCACTGAAGCTTTCTTT
>.|TRBD2|TRBJ2-7|TRBV5-1
CASSLVGGSGSRGDEQYF
TGCGCCAGCAGCTTGGTCGGCGGTAGCGGGAGCCGGGGAGACGAGCAGTACTTC
>few|.|TRBJ1-5|TRBV28
CASSLGHLGGNQPQHF
TGTGCCAGCAGCCTGGGACACCTTGGGGGCAATCAGCCCCAGCATTTT
>.|TRBD2|TRBJ2-3|TRBV5-1
CASSLERGASTDTQYF
TGCGCCAGCAGCTTGGAGCGGGGGGCTTCCACAGATACGCAGTATTTT
>few|.|TRBJ2-3|TRBV15
CATSTRTAGLKGDTQYF
TGTGCCACCAGCACAAGAACCGCCGGGCTCAAAGGAGATACGCAGTATTTT
>.|TRBD1|TRBJ1-1|TRBV7-2
CASTKDRLNTEAFF
TGTGCCAGCACCAAGGACAGGTTAAACACTGAAGCTTTCTTT
>.|TRBD1|TRBJ1-2|TRBV6-5
CASRPGQGGTYGYTF
TGTGCCAGTAGACCCGGACAGGGGGGGACCTATGGCTACACCTTC
>few|.|TRBJ1-4|TRBV30
CAWSVTGEKLFF
TGTGCCTGGAGTGTAACGGGGGAAAAACTGTTTTTT
>once|.|TRBJ2-6|TRBV5-1
CASSLFSSSSGANVLTF
TGCGCCAGCAGCTTGTTCAGTTCCAGCTCTGGGGCCAACGTCCTGACTTTC
>.|TRBD1|TRBJ1-2|TRBV9
CASSPGTGGYGYTF
TGTGCCAGCAGCCCAGGGACAGGGGGCTATGGCTACACCTTC
>.|.|TRBJ2-7|TRBV7-6
CASSLIQGSPYEQYF
TGTGCCAGCAGCTTAATTCAGGGGTCACCCTACGAGCAGTACTTC
>.|.|TRBJ2-2|TRBV5-5
CASSLVGASFNTGELFF
TGTGCCAGCAGCTTGGTCGGGGCGAGCTTCAACACCGGGGAGCTGTTTTTT
>.|TRBD1|TRBJ1-3|TRBV18
CASSPRTGADSGNTIYF
TGTGCCAGCTCACCCAGGACAGGGGCGGACTCTGGAAACACCATATATTTT
>few|TRBD2|TRBJ2-3|TRBV4-2
CASSFRRGGDTDTQYF
TGTGCCAGCAGCTTCCGGCGGGGGGGCGATACAGATACGCAGTATTTT
>.|.|TRBJ2-7|TRBV28
CASRAGNEQYF
TGTGCCAGCAGGGCAGGGAACGAGCAGTACTTC
>.|.|TRBJ2-2|TRBV19
CASSLPQGLSTGELFF
TGTGCCAGTAGTCTGCCGCAAGGCCTTAGCACCGGGGAGCTGTTTTTT
>.|.|TRBJ2-2|TRBV30
CAWSVPATTGELFF
TGTGCCTGGAGTGTACCGGCCACCACCGGGGAGCTGTTTTTT
>.|.|TRBJ2-3|TRBV6-1
CASSEAGGSAHTDTQYF
TGTGCCAGCAGTGAAGCGGGGGGTTCTGCACACACAGATACGCAGTATTTT
>few|.|TRBJ2-2|TRBV30
CAWSRGQLNTGELFF
TGTGCCTGGAGTCGGGGGCAGCTGAACACCGGGGAGCTGTTTTTT
>few|.|TRBJ2-5|TRBV7-2
CASSLAGETNF
TGTGCCAGCAGCTTAGCTGGGGAGACCAACTTC
>.|TRBD2|TRBJ2-3|TRBV28
CASSLWVAGEDTQYF
TGTGCCAGCAGTTTATGGGTAGCGGGGGAAGATACGCAGTATTTT
>.|.|TRBJ1-2|TRBV4-3
CASSLEVAGGYTF
TGCGCCAGCAGCTTGGAGGTCGCCGGGGGCTACACCTTC
>few|.|TRBJ2-4|TRBV10-3
CAISEGNIQYF
TGTGCCATCAGTGAGGGGAACATTCAGTACTTC
>.|.|TRBJ1-1|TRBV6-1
CASSGRRRLNTEAFF
TGTGCCAGCAGTGGCCGACGACGGCTAAACACTGAAGCTTTCTTT
>.|TRBD2|TRBJ2-7|TRBV7-9
CASSLGLAGQDYEQYF
TGTGCCAGCAGCTTAGGCCTAGCGGGGCAGGATTACGAGCAGTACTTC
>few|.|TRBJ1-5|TRBV6-1
CASSPVEGTQPQHF
TGTGCCAGCAGCCCGGTGGAGGGTACTCAGCCCCAGCATTTT
>.|.|TRBJ1-5|TRBV21-1
CASSKVGEGPRSNQPQHF
TGTGCCAGCAGCAAAGTTGGCGAAGGGCCCCGTAGCAATCAGCCCCAGCATTTT
>.|.|TRBJ1-5|TRBV21-1
CASSKRVMVHQPQHF
TGTGCCAGCAGCAAACGGGTGATGGTCCATCAGCCCCAGCATTTT
>.|TRBD2|TRBJ2-3|TRBV13
CASSREPPGGSTDTQYF
TGTGCCAGCAGTCGCGAGCCCCCGGGAGGTAGCACAGATACGCAGTATTTT